This record looks at one TCR beta chain sequence and its context. Treatment defined: 15 to 20 received Ad26.COV2.S at low or high dose, single or two shots; roughly five received placebo; per-sample allocation not given. Vaccine and placebo recipients were sampled on day 63 after the first injection. This specimen comes from a study of Ad26.COV2.S vaccination and SARS-CoV-2 variants. Study as a whole: Each vaccinee took Ad26.COV2.S intramuscularly, once or twice 56 days apart.

Sequencing was performed with immunoSEQ multiplex PCR; in TCRdb, only in-frame clones are kept and a portion is missing. The data hold hundreds of thousands of clones, with about 87% observed a single time. The clonotype was recovered from a person between 18 and 59 years old who received the Ad26.COV2.S COVID-19 vaccine or a placebo. The starting material was peripheral blood, obtained in a trial of Ad26.COV2.S vaccine versus placebo.

The CDR3, as DNA: TGTGCCAGCAGCGCCTTCGGACGGATTCCCACAGATACGCAGTATTTT. This codes for CASSAFGRIPTDTQYF. The chain links TRBV9 to TRBJ2-3; D gene ambiguous. CDR3 length: 16 residues. Trimming took off 3 bases at V and 2 bases at J, with 16 bases between the two ends. Germline V CDR1 and CDR2: SGDLS, YYNGEE.